Each of the 19 T cell receptor beta chains below was sequenced from the same sample in a study of follicular helper T cells after annual influenza vaccination. Clones were read by immunoSEQ multiplex PCR, and TCRdb kept only the in-frame ones, dropping some. The table has roughly 10,000 clones, around 80% seen once. The sample here was CXCR5- memory CD4+ T cells sorted from blood, taken 6 weeks after influenza vaccination. The receptors were sampled from an adult who received the influenza vaccine.

The V and J genes are TRBV6-6 and TRBJ1-1, with a weak D call TRBD1 (6 bases). Germline V CDR1 and CDR2: MNHNY, SVGAGI (reference sequence). V was shortened by 6 bases and J by 2 bases, with 16 bases between the two germline ends. The CDR3 is made up of 15 amino acids. The CDR3 coding sequence is TGTGCCAGCAGCGACCCCCAGGGGCGAAACACTGAAGCTTTCTTT. Amino acid sequence: CASSDPQGRNTEAFF.

The chain joins TRBV6-1 to TRBJ1-5; 7 nucleotides match TRBD1. Germline CDR1 and CDR2: MNHNS and SASEGT. There are 14 residues in the CDR3. V dropped 10 bases and J dropped 6; count of bases not matched to a gene: 12. The CDR3 nucleotides read TGTGCCACCGCCCCTAACAGGGGTCGTCAGCCCCAGCATTTT. Its translation is CATAPNRGRQPQHF.

The sample holds one count of this clone. The gene calls are TRBV7-8 and TRBJ1-4; D gene uncertain. The germline V and J ends were trimmed by 5 bases and 1 base, with 11 bases remaining between them. The CDR3 totals 15 residues. In germline, CDR1 is SGHVS, CDR2 FQNEAQ. The CDR3 loop reads CASSIRRRTNEKLFF. The CDR3 bases are TGTGCCAGCAGCATCCGACGGAGAACTAATGAAAAACTGTTTTTT.

The V and J genes are TRBV5-1 and TRBJ1-1; possible D gene TRBD1, 6 bases. V dropped 0 bases and J dropped 6 bases, with 9 bases sitting between them. The CDR3 has 13 amino acids. CDR1 is SGHRS and CDR2 is YFSETQ in the germline V gene. The CDR3, as DNA: TGCGCCAGCAGCTTGGGGGACATGGCTGAAGCTTTCTTT. Its protein product is CASSLGDMAEAFF.

This clone was detected once. The V gene is TRBV5-4, the J gene TRBJ1-4; D may be TRBD1 (5 bases). The CDR3 is 15 residues long. The germline CDR1 and CDR2 sequences are SGHNT and YYREEE (reference sequence). Between the trimmed V and J ends, which lost 0 bases and 3 bases, there was a span of 9 bases. The DNA for the CDR3 is TGTGCCAGCAGCTTGGGCGGGGCAGCTAATGAAAAACTGTTTTTT. Its protein is CASSLGGAANEKLFF.

A few counts support this clone. The chain recombines TRBV10-3 with TRBJ1-2; tentatively, D is TRBD1 (5 bases). Looked up from germline, CDR1 is ENHRY and CDR2 is SYGVKD. The CDR3 loop spans 12 amino acids. Trimming cost V 7 bases and J 3 bases, with 9 bases left between them. CDR3 nucleotide sequence: TGTGCCATCAACAGGATCTACTATGGCTACACCTTC. Translating gives CAINRIYYGYTF.

This clone has a handful of counts. V gene TRBV7-9 combines with J gene TRBJ2-7; no definite D call. Germline V CDR1 and CDR2: SEHNR, FQNEAQ (reference sequence). The CDR3 is made up of 12 amino acids. The V and J ends lost 5 bases and 5 bases respectively, with 10 bases between them. The CDR3 reads CASSVTSNEQYF. CDR3 sequence (DNA): TGTGCCAGCAGCGTGACCTCTAACGAGCAGTACTTC.

V and J are TRBV5-1 and TRBJ1-3, with D unclear. With 0 bases removed from V and 2 bases from J, the gap between germline ends came to 9 bases. The CDR3 extends over 15 amino acids. CDR1 and CDR2 (germline): SGHRS, YFSETQ. The CDR3 DNA sequence: TGCGCCAGCAGCTTGGAGGCAGCCCCTGGAAACACCATATATTTT. This encodes CASSLEAAPGNTIYF.

The gene calls are TRBV20-1 and TRBJ2-7; the D is unclear. V shed 6 bases and J shed 1 base, with 7 bases lying between them. CDR3 length equals 11 residues. Germline V gene sequence: CDR1 DFQATT, CDR2 SNEGSKA (reference sequence). The CDR3 here is CSAMPSYEQYF. Here the CDR3 DNA reads TGCAGTGCAATGCCATCCTACGAGCAGTACTTC.

This clone has a single count. The chain joins TRBV7-2 to TRBJ2-5; D is perhaps TRBD2 (6 bases). V lost 10 bases and J lost 4, with 10 bases in between. Per the germline V gene, CDR1 is SGHTA and CDR2 is FQGNSA. The CDR3 consists of 11 residues. CDR3 region: CATGGRETQYF. The DNA for the CDR3 is TGTGCCACCGGGGGTAGAGAGACCCAGTACTTC.

Here the CDR3 reads CASSSHWRGSDGYTF. CDR3 nucleotide sequence: TGTGCCAGCAGCTCCCACTGGCGGGGATCGGATGGCTACACCTTC. The gene calls are TRBV7-2 and TRBJ1-2; unclear D gene. CDR1 is SGHTA and CDR2 is FQGNSA in the germline V gene. This CDR3 comprises 15 residues. Trimming took 4 bases from V and 6 from J, leaving 18 bases between them.

This chain connects TRBV13 to TRBJ2-7; 8 positions agree with TRBD2. The CDR3 is 15 amino acids. Unmatched junction bases numbered 6, after V lost 0 bases and J lost 5 bases. The germline V gene encodes CDR1 PRHDT and CDR2 FYEKMQ (reference sequence). The CDR3 DNA is TGTGCCAGCAGCTTAGGGGGACTAGTCTTGAACGAGCAGTACTTC. Amino acid sequence: CASSLGGLVLNEQYF.

This chain uses TRBV19 with TRBJ1-4, with a possible D match to TRBD1 (5 bases). Germline V lookup: CDR1 LNHDA, CDR2 SQIVND (reference sequence). The CDR3 covers 16 residues. Trimming took 3 bases from V and 2 from J, leaving 13 bases between them. CDR3 amino acids: CASSIPTAATNEKLFF. As DNA, the CDR3 is TGTGCCAGTAGTATCCCGACAGCCGCTACTAATGAAAAACTGTTTTTT.

This sequence joins TRBV5-4 and TRBJ1-1; D might be TRBD1 (5 bases). Trimming removed 2 bases at V and 0 bases at J, with 20 bases between. Germline V lookup: CDR1 SGHNT, CDR2 YYREEE (reference sequence). CDR3 length: 18 amino acids. CDR3 nucleotides: TGTGCCAGCAGCTTAAGAAGAATCCGGGACCCCATGAACACTGAAGCTTTCTTT. Residues: CASSLRRIRDPMNTEAFF.

The chain joins TRBV11-2 to TRBJ2-3; no clear D gene. The CDR3 has 11 amino acids. V was cut by 6 bases and J by 5 bases, with 6 bases left in between. In germline, CDR1 is SGHAT, CDR2 FQNNGV. The DNA of the CDR3 is TGTGCCAGCAGTACGGGAGATACGCAGTATTTT. This sequence encodes CASSTGDTQYF.

This clone was recorded a few times. This chain connects TRBV19 to TRBJ2-6; D is uncertain. Trimming took off 7 bases at V and 3 bases at J, with 4 bases between the two ends. Per germline, CDR1 LNHDA and CDR2 SQIVND (reference sequence). The CDR3 runs 12 residues. In DNA, the CDR3 is TGTGCCAGTAACGGTGGGGCCAACGTCCTGACTTTC. This codes for CASNGGANVLTF.

The chain's CDR3 is CASSLVGDQPQHF. The DNA for the CDR3 is TGTGCCAGCAGCTTAGTCGGGGATCAGCCCCAGCATTTT. This rearrangement joins TRBV7-2 to TRBJ1-5, with no clear D. The germline gives CDR1 SGHTA, CDR2 FQGNSA. This CDR3 contains 13 residues. Trimming left V 1 base short and J 5 bases short, with 6 bases between.

V usage is TRBV11-1 and J usage is TRBJ2-5; 9 bases match TRBD1. The CDR3 spans 16 residues. Per the germline V gene, CDR1 is SGHAT and CDR2 is FQDESV (reference sequence). V shed 2 bases and J 4 bases; nucleotides not matched to a gene: 8. As DNA, the CDR3 is TGTGCCAGCAGCTTATCCACAGGGGGCGGGTCAGAGACCCAGTACTTC. Protein: CASSLSTGGGSETQYF.

This clone has a handful of counts. The chain couples TRBV7-3 to TRBJ2-2; D gene uncertain. Trimming shortened V by 5 bases and J by 6 bases, and 10 bases separated the two germline ends. From germline, CDR1 is SGHTA and CDR2 FQGTGA. The CDR3 covers 13 residues. As DNA, the CDR3 is TGTGCCAGCAGCCCGTGGGAAGCCGGGGAGCTGTTTTTT. Translating gives CASSPWEAGELFF.